These 20 T cell receptor beta chains originate from one sample sequenced in a study of technical replicates of blood from several donors. The assay was immunoSEQ multiplex PCR, and TCRdb's table has in-frame clones only and misses some. The sample carries fewer than 100,000 clones, around 97% recorded once. Specimen: T cells isolated from PBMCs. These receptors came from a human donor in good health.

The rearrangement uses TRBV14 and TRBJ1-2; D gene ambiguous. Deletions cut 0 bases from V and 8 bases from J, with 7 bases between. Germline CDR1 and CDR2: SGHDN and FVKESK. The length of the CDR3 is 12 residues. The CDR3 DNA sequence: TGTGCCAGCAGCCAAGATGCGGTAGGCTACACCTTC. The encoded protein is CASSQDAVGYTF.

In the case of this clone: A junction end diverges from the germline sequence, so it may reflect a read error. In DNA, the CDR3 is TGTGCCACCAGCAGAGGTCTAGCGTCTAGGCACTTC. It codes for CATSRGLASRHF. The chain uses TRBV15 and TRBJ2-5; TRBD2 is a possible D gene (6 bases). The germline V gene encodes CDR1 LNHNV and CDR2 YYDKDF (reference sequence). The CDR3 totals 12 residues.

The chain couples TRBV7-3 to TRBJ1-1; possibly TRBD1 for D (6 bases). The V gene's germline CDR1 is SGHTA and CDR2 FQGTGA. V was pared by 5 bases and J by 0 bases, with 19 bases between. This CDR3 has 17 residues. The CDR3 DNA is TGTGCCAGCAGCCCGGGCTTGCTGACAGGCATGAACACTGAAGCTTTCTTT. It yields the protein CASSPGLLTGMNTEAFF. Full variable domain (outside the CDR3, taken from reference TRBV7-3 and TRBJ1-1): GAGVSQTPSNKVTEKGKYVELRCDPISGHTALYWYRQSLGQGPEFLIYFQGTGAADDSGLPNDRFFAVRPEGSVSTLKIQRTERGDSAVYLCASSPGLLTGMNTEAFFGQGTRLTVV.

The rearrangement joins TRBV5-4 to TRBJ2-5; maybe TRBD2 (7 bases). Per the germline V gene, CDR1 is SGHNT and CDR2 is YYREEE (reference sequence). There are 15 residues in the CDR3. The ends were cut back, 1 base at V and 4 bases at J, with 14 bases in the middle. The CDR3 spells CASSLRGEGGETQYF. The CDR3 DNA is TGTGCCAGCAGCTTGCGGGGGGAAGGGGGAGAGACCCAGTACTTC.

This clone has just one count. The chain joins TRBV27 to TRBJ1-1, with 7 positions matching TRBD1. This CDR3 is built from 11 residues. Germline trimming cut 8 bases from V and 7 bases from J; bases unmatched to any gene: 4. Looked up from germline, CDR1 is MNHEY and CDR2 is SMNVEV (reference sequence). The CDR3, as DNA: TGTGCCAGCTTAGGGACAGTTGAAGCTTTCTTT. Amino acid sequence: CASLGTVEAFF.

This sequence joins TRBV28 and TRBJ1-5, with D unresolved. This CDR3 contains 15 residues. The germline gives CDR1 MDHEN, CDR2 SYDVKM. Trimming removed 1 base at V and 0 bases at J, with 7 bases between. The CDR3 is CASSLFEYSNQPQHF. The CDR3, as DNA: TGTGCCAGCAGTTTATTCGAGTATAGCAATCAGCCCCAGCATTTT. Complete variable domain (other parts from reference TRBV28 and TRBJ1-5): DVKVTQSSRYLVKRTGEKVFLECVQDMDHENMFWYRQDPGLGLRLIYFSYDVKMKEKGDIPEGYSVSREKKERFSLILESASTNQTSMYLCASSLFEYSNQPQHFGDGTRLSIL.

The chain couples TRBV7-9 to TRBJ2-1; D is uncertain. V dropped 1 base and J dropped 0 bases, with 16 bases sitting between them. This CDR3 contains 18 residues. Looked up from germline, CDR1 is SEHNR and CDR2 is FQNEAQ (reference sequence). CDR3 in DNA: TGTGCCAGCAGCTTAGTCCCGACATCCTCTGGCTCCTACAATGAGCAGTTCTTC. Amino acid sequence: CASSLVPTSSGSYNEQFF.

The chain has TRBV27 and TRBJ2-7; 8 bases fit TRBD1. Germline CDR1 reads MNHEY; CDR2 reads SMNVEV (reference sequence). The V segment lost 11 bases and the J segment 6 bases; nucleotides outside the gene matches: 15. The CDR3 consists of 14 residues. CDR3 region: CASRGGQGWFEQYF. The CDR3 nucleotides read TGTGCCTCCCGGGGCGGACAGGGATGGTTCGAGCAGTACTTC.

CDR3: CASSSPSRGKKQFF. In nucleotides, the CDR3 is TGTGCCAGCAGTTCGCCCTCAAGAGGAAAAAAGCAGTTCTTC. The chain joins TRBV6-5 to TRBJ2-1, with D uncertain. Trimming shortened V by 4 bases and J by 11 bases, and 18 bases separated the two germline ends. CDR1 is MNHEY and CDR2 is SVGAGI in the germline V gene. CDR3 length: 14 amino acids.

This rearrangement joins TRBV19 to TRBJ1-1, with D unclear. This CDR3 has 18 residues. The V end lost 3 bases, the J end lost 1 base, and 21 bases lay between the germline ends. CDR1 and CDR2 from the germline V gene are LNHDA and SQIVND (reference sequence). The CDR3 loop is CASSMLNLRGTTNTEAFF. The CDR3 region has the DNA TGTGCCAGTAGTATGCTCAATTTGCGGGGAACTACGAACACTGAAGCTTTCTTT.

V is TRBV28 and J is TRBJ2-7, with D hard to call. Trimming stripped 5 bases from V and 1 base from J, with 3 bases between. The CDR3 loop spans 11 amino acids. CDR1 and CDR2 from the germline V gene are MDHEN and SYDVKM. The CDR3: CASSRSYEQYF. In DNA form, the CDR3 reads TGTGCCAGCAGTCGTTCCTACGAGCAGTACTTC.

The gene calls are TRBV28 and TRBJ2-2; D may be TRBD2 (5 bases). Germline assignment: CDR1 MDHEN and CDR2 SYDVKM. V lost 7 bases, J lost 7 bases, and 16 bases lay in between. This CDR3 is built from 14 residues. The CDR3 sequence: CASTRSPAGGELFF. CDR3 nucleotides: TGTGCCAGCACCCGGTCCCCTGCGGGCGGGGAGCTGTTTTTT.

The chain carries TRBV9 and TRBJ2-3; 12 nucleotides line up with TRBD2. Germline V gene lookup returns CDR1 SGDLS and CDR2 YYNGEE. J lost 1 base, V lost 0 bases, and 3 bases had no gene match. This CDR3 region has 17 residues. CDR3 bases: TGTGCCAGCAGCGTAGAGGCTAGCGGGAGGGGCACAGATACGCAGTATTTT. The encoded protein is CASSVEASGRGTDTQYF.

The chain recombines TRBV14 with TRBJ2-5, with TRBD1 matching 12 bases. The J segment lost 5 bases and the V segment lost 5 bases, leaving 3 bases of the junction unmatched. This CDR3 has 14 residues. Germline CDR1 and CDR2: SGHDN and FVKESK. CDR3 DNA: TGTGCCAGCAGCGAGGGACAGGGGGCCGAGACCCAGTACTTC. Its translation is CASSEGQGAETQYF.

This rearrangement joins TRBV4-1 to TRBJ1-1, with 10 nucleotides matching TRBD1. CDR3 length: 15 residues. V shed 5 bases and J 1 base; nucleotides not matched to a gene: 4. Germline assignment: CDR1 MGHRA and CDR2 YSYEKL. The CDR3 DNA reads as TGCGCCAGCAGCTTCGGACAGGGGGGGAACACTGAAGCTTTCTTT. It yields the protein CASSFGQGGNTEAFF.

The chain is built from TRBV5-4 and TRBJ1-1, with D perhaps TRBD1 (5 bases). Germline V gene lookup returns CDR1 SGHNT and CDR2 YYREEE (reference sequence). Trimming removed 4 bases at V and 3 bases at J, with 13 bases between. The CDR3 loop spans 14 amino acids. In DNA form, the CDR3 reads TGTGCCAGCAGCCAAGACAGCACTTACACTGAAGCTTTCTTT. Encoded protein: CASSQDSTYTEAFF.

The V and J genes are TRBV9 and TRBJ1-4, with 9 nucleotides matching TRBD1. The V gene end was trimmed by 3 bases and the J gene end by 6 bases; junction bases not matched to a gene: 3. CDR1 and CDR2 (germline): SGDLS, YYNGEE. The CDR3 contains 14 residues. The CDR3 region is CASSETGGYEKLFF. CDR3 DNA: TGTGCCAGCAGCGAGACAGGGGGTTATGAAAAACTGTTTTTT.

This chain connects TRBV18 to TRBJ1-1, with D uncertain. Trimming took off 2 bases at V and 1 base at J, with 8 bases between the two ends. The CDR3 totals 14 residues. The germline gives CDR1 KGHSH, CDR2 LQKENI. In nucleotides, the CDR3 is TGTGCCAGCTCACCAAGACACGAGAACACTGAAGCTTTCTTT. The encoded protein is CASSPRHENTEAFF. The whole variable domain, filled in from reference TRBV18 and TRBJ1-1, reads NAGVMQNPRHLVRRRGQEARLRCSPMKGHSHVYWYRQLPEEGLKFMVYLQKENIIDESGMPKERFSAEFPKEGPSILRIQQVVRGDSAAYFCASSPRHENTEAFFGQGTRLTVV.

The rearrangement joins TRBV4-3 to TRBJ1-2; no clear D gene. The germline gives CDR1 LGHNA, CDR2 YSLEER. V was shortened by 5 bases and J by 0 bases, with 13 bases between the two germline ends. This CDR3 spans 15 amino acids. The CDR3 spells CASSKVPDSNYGYTF. CDR3 DNA: TGCGCCAGCAGCAAAGTACCAGACTCTAACTATGGCTACACCTTC.

In its sample, this clone was seen once. V is TRBV5-1 and J is TRBJ1-4; a weak D match, TRBD1 (6 bases). This CDR3 comprises 15 residues. CDR1 and CDR2 (germline): SGHRS, YFSETQ. V lost 3 bases to trimming and J lost 3 bases, with 12 bases between them. DNA of the CDR3: TGCGCCAGCAGCTCTACAGGGAATTCTAATGAAAAACTGTTTTTT. It codes for CASSSTGNSNEKLFF.